Described below is a single T cell receptor beta chain sequence and its context. Its antigen is as yet unknown. The J segment lost 0 bases and the V segment lost 8 bases, leaving 4 bases of the junction unmatched. In germline, CDR1 is PRHDT, CDR2 FYEKMQ (reference sequence). This CDR3 spans 13 amino acids. Sequencing used immunoSEQ multiplex PCR; TCRdb keeps in-frame clones, though not all of them. The sample lists about 2.1 million clones, 93% occurring once. This record comes from a study of shared clonotypes between healthy human individuals. The wider study: Each donor contributed plates that comprised three CD4 naive, three CD4 memory, two CD8 naive and one CD8 memory.

Study conclusions and caveats: Several donors held about 4.5% of naive CD4 clonotypes in common.

Only CD45RO-negative cells positively selected for CCR7 counted as naive CD8 cells, so terminally differentiated effector memory CD45RA+ cells were excluded. The J gene is TRBJ2-7, the V gene TRBV13, with TRBD2 matching over 7 bases. What was sequenced was naive CD8+ T cells from PBMCs. This TCR was sampled from a man aged 18 to 29 in good health. Some clones in this sample may be carry-over from other donors' samples. The CDR3 is CASGEGASYEQYF. The CDR3 nucleotides are TGTGCCAGCGGGGAGGGAGCCTCCTACGAGCAGTACTTC. The full variable domain, its missing parts supplied by reference TRBV13 and TRBJ2-7, is AAGVIQSPRHLIKEKRETATLKCYPIPRHDTVYWYQQGPGQDPQFLISFYEKMQSDKGSIPDRFSAQQFSDYHSELNMSSLELGDSALYFCASGEGASYEQYFGPGTRLTVT.